This T cell receptor beta chain emerged from a study of cytomegalovirus exposure and HLA in healthy donors. Study results and caveats: It was assumed in the presence/absence analyses that sequencing depth was roughly uniform across donors. Among the sequence variants, a highly shared cluster was likely an artifact of sequencing. Immune exposure was documented only through CMV serostatus.

60 Vbeta and 13 Jbeta primers were used in PCR. Data came from immunoSEQ multiplex PCR; TCRdb stores just in-frame clones and leaves some out. Here the sample spans about 150,000 clones, more than 8% being singletons. Germline loops: CDR1 LNHDA, CDR2 SQIVND (reference sequence). V lost 8 bases, J lost 2 bases, and 9 bases lay in between. This CDR3 spans 13 amino acids. Everyone who donated was a healthy bone marrow donor. This clone has more than one count but fewer than ten. What it binds is not known. Sequenced input: PBMCs. The chain recombines TRBV19 with TRBJ1-4; D not certain. The receptor was isolated from a man in his fifties or sixties in good health and CMV-seronegative. CDR3 protein: CASLAGTNEKLFF. The CDR3 DNA is TGTGCCAGTCTGGCGGGGACTAATGAAAAACTGTTTTTT.